The 5 T cell receptor beta chains below all came from one sample that was sequenced in a study of tumor and adjacent non-tumor tissue in lung cancer. A modified ARM-PCR protocol with three rounds of nested PCR amplified TCRbeta. TCRdb reanalysed the multiplex PCR reads using MiXCR and keeps one entry per CDR3 protein. The table lists around 86,000 distinct CDR3 sequences, about two thirds of them singletons, with approximately 9% in the top ten. No cell sorting was done before RNA was extracted from the tissue. The source material was lung tumor tissue. The source is a woman between 40 and 55 years old with non-small cell lung cancer.

For this clonotype: The junction departs from the called germline gene at one end, perhaps through a read error. The genes are TRBV4-1 and TRBJ2-2; possibly TRBD2 for D (5 bases). The CDR3 is made up of 17 amino acids. Germline assignment: CDR1 MGHRA and CDR2 YSYEKL. For the CDR3, the DNA is TGCGCCAGCAGCCCCCGCGGGTTAAAACCGAGCACCTGGGAGCTGTTTTTT. The encoded protein is CASSPRGLKPSTWELFF.

Note on this clonotype: The junction and the germline gene differ at one end; a read error may be behind it. V gene TRBV29-1 combines with J gene TRBJ1-2, with a possible D match to TRBD1 (5 bases). The V gene's germline CDR1 is SQVTM and CDR2 ANQGSEA. The CDR3 covers 15 residues. CDR3 sequence reads: CNVVRSGGANNGYTF. The CDR3 nucleotides read TGCAACGTTGTAAGGTCGGGGGGAGCTAACAATGGCTACACCTTC.

In its sample, this clonotype was seen many times. The chain carries TRBV4-2 and TRBJ2-3, with 15 bases that match TRBD2. With 4 bases clipped from V and 3 bases from J, the junction kept 2 bases outside the gene matches. Germline V gene data show CDR1 as LGHNA and CDR2 as YNFKEQ. This CDR3 is built from 16 residues. The CDR3 loop is CASSRTSGGVTDTQYF. DNA for the CDR3: TGTGCCAGCAGCCGGACTAGCGGGGGGGTTACAGATACGCAGTATTTT.

Notes on this clonotype: One end of the junction is discordant with germline, which a read error may explain. This chain links TRBV14 with TRBJ2-1; TRBD2 is a possible D gene (6 bases). Germline CDR1 reads SGHDN; CDR2 reads FVKESK. The CDR3 totals 14 residues. The CDR3: CASRHSGTYNEQFF. The CDR3 nucleotides read TGTGCTAGCAGACATAGCGGTACCTACAATGAGCAGTTCTTC.

Notes on this clonotype: It is likely a read error, because the conserved phenylalanine at the end of the CDR3 is missing. The chain links TRBV10-2 to TRBJ2-2, with 8 bases fitting TRBD2. The CDR3 runs 14 residues. Germline CDR1 WSHSY, CDR2 SAAADI. The ends lost 7 bases at V and 7 bases at J; junction bases unmatched: 8. Here the CDR3 DNA reads TGCGCCAGCAATCGGGAGGGCCTGAGCGGGGAGCTGTTTTCT. Its protein is CASNREGLSGELFS.